This T cell receptor (beta chain) was profiled in a study of T cell changes during pregnancy in multiple sclerosis. Sequencing used immunoSEQ multiplex PCR; TCRdb keeps in-frame clones, though not all of them. The sample consists of over 90,000 clones, about 90% of them appearing once. The CDR3 sequence is 14 residues long. Germline V gene sequence: CDR1 ENHRY, CDR2 SYGVKD. Trimming pared 2 bases from V and 8 bases from J, leaving 13 bases between. The chain has TRBV10-3 and TRBJ2-1, with D perhaps TRBD1 (6 bases). This sequence was found in a female donor with multiple sclerosis, enrolled in a pregnancy study. The material was peripheral blood, obtained after pregnancy. The CDR3 nucleotides are TGTGCCATCAGTGAGAGCAGGGGTACGGATGAGCAGTTCTTC. It specifies CAISESRGTDEQFF.